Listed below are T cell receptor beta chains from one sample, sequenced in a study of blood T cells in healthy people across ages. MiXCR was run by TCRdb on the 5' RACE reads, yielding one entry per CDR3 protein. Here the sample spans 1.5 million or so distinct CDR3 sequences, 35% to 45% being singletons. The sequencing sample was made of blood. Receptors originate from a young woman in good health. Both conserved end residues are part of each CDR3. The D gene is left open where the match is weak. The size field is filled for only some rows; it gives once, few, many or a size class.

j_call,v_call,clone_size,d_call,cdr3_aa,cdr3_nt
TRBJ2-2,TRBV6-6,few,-,CASSETDLQTGELFF,TGTGCCAGCAGTGAGACCGACTTGCAAACCGGGGAGCTGTTTTTT
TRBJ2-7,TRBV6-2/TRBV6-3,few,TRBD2,CDSSSSTSGAYEQYF,TGTGACAGCAGTTCCTCGACTAGCGGGGCCTACGAGCAGTACTTC
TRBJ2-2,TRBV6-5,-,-,CASSYRDRKNTGELFF,TGTGCCAGCAGTTACCGCGACCGTAAGAACACCGGGGAGCTGTTTTTT
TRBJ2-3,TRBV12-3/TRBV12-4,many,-,CASSLSPLDTQYF,TGTGCCAGCAGTTTATCCCCCCTCGATACGCAGTATTTT
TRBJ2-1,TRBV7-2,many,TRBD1,CASSLSYRGQNEQFF,TGTGCCAGCAGCTTAAGTTACAGGGGACAGAATGAGCAGTTCTTC
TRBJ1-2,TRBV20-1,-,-,CSAVGGPGTFLYGYTF,TGCAGTGCCGTCGGGGGACCCGGGACCTTTCTCTATGGCTACACCTTC
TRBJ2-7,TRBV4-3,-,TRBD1,CASSQDGQGVRNEQYF,TGCGCCAGCAGCCAAGATGGTCAGGGGGTAAGGAACGAGCAGTACTTC
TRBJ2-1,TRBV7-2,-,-,CASSLGSSRSKEQFF,TGTGCCAGCAGCTTAGGCAGTTCTAGATCCAAGGAGCAGTTCTTC
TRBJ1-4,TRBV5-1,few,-,CASSLSGREKLFF,TGCGCCAGCAGCCTATCCGGACGGGAAAAACTGTTTTTT
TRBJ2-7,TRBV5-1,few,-,CASSYTGTEQYF,TGCGCCAGCAGTTACACAGGGACCGAGCAGTACTTC
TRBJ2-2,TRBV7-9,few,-,CASSLTSSAGELFF,TGTGCCAGCAGCTTAACCTCTTCGGCCGGGGAGCTGTTTTTT
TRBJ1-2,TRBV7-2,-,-,CASSVFHNYGYTF,TGTGCCAGCAGCGTTTTCCATAACTATGGCTACACCTTC
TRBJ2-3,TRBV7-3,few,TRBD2,CASSVTSGNLDTQYF,TGTGCCAGCAGCGTGACTAGCGGGAATTTAGATACGCAGTATTTT
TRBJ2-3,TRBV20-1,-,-,CSARDLGPDTQYF,TGCAGTGCTAGAGATCTCGGCCCAGATACGCAGTATTTT
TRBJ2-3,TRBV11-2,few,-,CASTKFGQRYFRDTQYF,TGTGCCAGCACCAAATTTGGACAGAGGTATTTTAGAGATACGCAGTATTTT
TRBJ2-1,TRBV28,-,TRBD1,CASTWDRPYNEQFF,TGTGCCAGCACCTGGGACAGGCCCTACAATGAGCAGTTCTTC
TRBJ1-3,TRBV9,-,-,CASSVDRGAGNTIYF,TGTGCCAGCAGCGTAGATCGGGGAGCTGGAAACACCATATATTTT
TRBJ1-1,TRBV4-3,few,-,CASSQDSGLLLYTEAFF,TGCGCCAGCAGCCAAGATAGTGGGTTATTGTTGTACACTGAAGCTTTCTTT
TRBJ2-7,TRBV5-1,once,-,CASSATLQTPAEQYF,TGCGCCAGCAGCGCCACCCTACAAACCCCAGCGGAGCAGTACTTC
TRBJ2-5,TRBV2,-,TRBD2,CASSRWGTSAETQYF,TGTGCCAGCAGTCGATGGGGGACTAGTGCCGAGACCCAGTACTTC
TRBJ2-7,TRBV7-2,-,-,CASSAPYEQYF,TGTGCCAGCAGCGCCCCCTACGAGCAGTACTTC
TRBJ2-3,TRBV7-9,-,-,CASSNRWGDNTDTQYF,TGTGCCAGCAGCAACCGCTGGGGTGACAACACAGATACGCAGTATTTT
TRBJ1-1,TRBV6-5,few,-,CASSYGWASMNTEAFF,TGTGCCAGCAGTTACGGCTGGGCTTCTATGAACACTGAAGCTTTCTTT
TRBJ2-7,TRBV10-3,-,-,CAIASGLPRSSYEQYF,TGTGCCATCGCCTCCGGACTCCCAAGGAGCTCCTACGAGCAGTACTTC
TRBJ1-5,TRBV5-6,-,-,CASSLAPTGPSHYSNQPQHF,TGTGCCAGCAGCTTGGCCCCGACAGGACCATCTCATTATAGCAATCAGCCCCAGCATTTT
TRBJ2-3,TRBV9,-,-,CASSPSPGSFGWTDTQYF,TGTGCCAGCAGCCCCTCCCCCGGTTCCTTCGGGTGGACAGATACGCAGTATTTT
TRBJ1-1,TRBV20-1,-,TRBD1,CSARDARDRVISATEAFF,TGCAGTGCTAGAGATGCCCGGGACAGGGTAATTTCTGCCACTGAAGCTTTCTTT
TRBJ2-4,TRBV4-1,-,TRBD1,CASSQSQGAQNIQYF,TGCGCCAGCAGCCAATCACAGGGGGCCCAAAACATTCAGTACTTC
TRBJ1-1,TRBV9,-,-,CASSRRGRGNTEAFF,TGTGCCAGCAGCAGGCGAGGAAGGGGGAACACTGAAGCTTTCTTT